This entry concerns a single T cell receptor (beta chain). Its antigen is as yet unknown. RNA extraction and reverse transcription yielded cDNA as sequencing template. The method was immunoSEQ multiplex PCR; TCRdb's version includes in-frame clones alone and lacks a portion of them. The repertoire holds 100,000 or so clones, approximately 63% seen once, with around 17% in the top ten. This specimen comes from a study of CD8+ T cells in alopecia areata. With 5 bases clipped from V and 2 bases from J, the junction kept 10 bases outside the gene matches. This CDR3 has 16 amino acids. Looked up from germline, CDR1 is LNHNV and CDR2 is YYDKDF (reference sequence). Regarding the study as a whole: Amid tofacitinib therapy, many expanded lesional clones stayed present in scalp and blood.

Stated treatment: oral pan-JAK inhibitor, 5-10 mg twice daily. Those with alopecia areata gave lesional scalp punch biopsies and peripheral blood. The source is a human donor with alopecia areata. The chain is built from TRBV15 and TRBJ2-5; 8 nucleotides line up with TRBD1. Sequencing was performed on CD8+ T cells sorted from blood, taken at approximately week 56, from a patient treated with tofacitinib. The CDR3 nucleotides read TGTGCCACCAGCGGGGGGTCAGGGGGCCTTCAAGAGACCCAGTACTTC. This sequence encodes CATSGGSGGLQETQYF.